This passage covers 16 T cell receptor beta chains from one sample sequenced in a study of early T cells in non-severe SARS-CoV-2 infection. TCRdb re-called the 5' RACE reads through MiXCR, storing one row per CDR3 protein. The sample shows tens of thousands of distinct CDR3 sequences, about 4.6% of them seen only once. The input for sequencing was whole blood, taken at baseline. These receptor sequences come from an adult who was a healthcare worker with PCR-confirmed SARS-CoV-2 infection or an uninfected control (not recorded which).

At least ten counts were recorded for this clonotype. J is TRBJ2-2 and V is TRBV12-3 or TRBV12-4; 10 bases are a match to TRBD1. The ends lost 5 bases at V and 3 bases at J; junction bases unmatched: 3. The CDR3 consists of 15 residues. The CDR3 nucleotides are TGTGCCAGCAGTCTGACAGGGGGCCACACCGGGGAGCTGTTTTTT. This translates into CASSLTGGHTGELFF.

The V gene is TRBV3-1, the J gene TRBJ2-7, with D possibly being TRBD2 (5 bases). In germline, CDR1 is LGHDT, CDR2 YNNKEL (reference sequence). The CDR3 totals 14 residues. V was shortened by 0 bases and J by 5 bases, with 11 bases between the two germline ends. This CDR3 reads CASSQEPAVNEQYF. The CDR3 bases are TGTGCCAGCAGCCAAGAGCCAGCGGTGAACGAGCAGTACTTC.

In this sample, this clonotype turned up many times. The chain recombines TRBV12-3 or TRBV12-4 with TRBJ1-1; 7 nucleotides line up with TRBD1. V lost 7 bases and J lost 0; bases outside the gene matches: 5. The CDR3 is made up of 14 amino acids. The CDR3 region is CASNTRGMNTEAFF. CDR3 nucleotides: TGTGCCAGCAACACCAGGGGGATGAACACTGAAGCTTTCTTT.

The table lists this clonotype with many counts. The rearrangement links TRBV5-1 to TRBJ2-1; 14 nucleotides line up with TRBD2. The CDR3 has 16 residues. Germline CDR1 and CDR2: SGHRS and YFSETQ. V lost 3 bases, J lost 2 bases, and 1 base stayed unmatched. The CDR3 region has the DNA TGCGCCAGCAGCTCGGGACTAGCGGGAGCCTACAATGAGCAGTTCTTC. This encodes CASSSGLAGAYNEQFF.

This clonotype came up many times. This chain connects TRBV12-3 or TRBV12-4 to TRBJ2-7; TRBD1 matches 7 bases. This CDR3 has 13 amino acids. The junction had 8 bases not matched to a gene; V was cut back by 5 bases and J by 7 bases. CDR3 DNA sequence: TGTGCCAGCAGTCCCGGGACAGACAGGGAGCAGTACTTC. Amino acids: CASSPGTDREQYF.

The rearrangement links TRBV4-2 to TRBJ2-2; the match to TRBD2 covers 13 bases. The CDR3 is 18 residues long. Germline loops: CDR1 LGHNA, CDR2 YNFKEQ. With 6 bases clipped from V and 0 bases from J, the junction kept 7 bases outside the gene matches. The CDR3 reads CASSQRLAGGTNTGELFF. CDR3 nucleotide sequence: TGTGCCAGCAGTCAACGACTAGCGGGGGGAACGAACACCGGGGAGCTGTTTTTT.

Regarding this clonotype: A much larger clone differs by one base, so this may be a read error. In nucleotides, the CDR3 is TGTCCCAGTAGTTCCGGGACAGGGGCCTATGGCTACACCTTC. The encoded protein is CPSSSGTGAYGYTF. This sequence joins TRBV19 and TRBJ1-2, with 10 bases lining up with TRBD1. Germline V gene sequence: CDR1 LNHDA, CDR2 SQIVND (reference sequence). The CDR3 sequence is 14 residues long. The full variable domain, completed using reference TRBV19 and TRBJ1-2, is DGGITQSPKYLFRKEGQNVTLSCEQNLNHDAMYWYRQDPGQGLRLIYYSQIVNDFQKGDIAEGYSVSREKKESFPLTVTSAQKNPTAFYLCPSSSGTGAYGYTFGSGTRLTVV.

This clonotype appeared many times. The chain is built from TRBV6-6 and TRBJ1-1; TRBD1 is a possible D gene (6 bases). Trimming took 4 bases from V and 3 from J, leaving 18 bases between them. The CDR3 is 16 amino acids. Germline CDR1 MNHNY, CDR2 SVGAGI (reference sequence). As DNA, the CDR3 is TGTGCCAGCAGTTCCCCCTCAACAGGGTTGGACACTGAAGCTTTCTTT. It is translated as CASSSPSTGLDTEAFF.

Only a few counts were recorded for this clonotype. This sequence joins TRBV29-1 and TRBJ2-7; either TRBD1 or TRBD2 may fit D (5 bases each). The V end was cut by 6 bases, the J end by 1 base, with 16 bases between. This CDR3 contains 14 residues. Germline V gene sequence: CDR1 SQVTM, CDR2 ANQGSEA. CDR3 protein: CSVTGQGLSYEQYF. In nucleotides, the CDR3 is TGCAGCGTCACCGGACAAGGACTGTCCTACGAGCAGTACTTC.

This CDR3 reads CASSQEDWNNEQFF. The CDR3, as DNA: TGTGCCAGCAGCCAAGAAGATTGGAACAATGAGCAGTTCTTC. This chain uses TRBV3-1 with TRBJ2-1; D gene unclear. Germline loops: CDR1 LGHDT, CDR2 YNNKEL (reference sequence). The CDR3 length is 14 residues. V was shortened by 0 bases and J by 5 bases, with 8 bases between the two germline ends.

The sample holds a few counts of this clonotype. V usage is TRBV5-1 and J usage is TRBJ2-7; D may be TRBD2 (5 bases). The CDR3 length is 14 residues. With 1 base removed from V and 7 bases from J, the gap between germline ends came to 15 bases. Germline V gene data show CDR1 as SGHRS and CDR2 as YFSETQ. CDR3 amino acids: CASSLTDGNFEQYF. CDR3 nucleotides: TGCGCCAGCAGCTTGACGGACGGGAACTTTGAGCAGTACTTC.

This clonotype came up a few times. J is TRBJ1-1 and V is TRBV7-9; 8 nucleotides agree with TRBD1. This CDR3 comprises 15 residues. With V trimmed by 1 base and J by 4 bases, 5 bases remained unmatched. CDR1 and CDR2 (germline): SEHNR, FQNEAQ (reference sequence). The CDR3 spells CASSLGTGTGTEAFF. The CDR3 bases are TGTGCCAGCAGCTTAGGTACAGGGACAGGCACTGAAGCTTTCTTT.

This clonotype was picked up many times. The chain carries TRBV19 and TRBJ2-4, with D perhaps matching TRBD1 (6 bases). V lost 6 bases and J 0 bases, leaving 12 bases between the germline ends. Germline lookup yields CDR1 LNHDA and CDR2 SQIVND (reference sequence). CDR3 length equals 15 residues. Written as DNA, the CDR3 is TGTGCCAGTAGGATTTCAGGGGAAGCCAAAAACATTCAGTACTTC. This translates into CASRISGEAKNIQYF. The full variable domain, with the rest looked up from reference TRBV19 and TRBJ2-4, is DGGITQSPKYLFRKEGQNVTLSCEQNLNHDAMYWYRQDPGQGLRLIYYSQIVNDFQKGDIAEGYSVSREKKESFPLTVTSAQKNPTAFYLCASRISGEAKNIQYFGAGTRLSVL.

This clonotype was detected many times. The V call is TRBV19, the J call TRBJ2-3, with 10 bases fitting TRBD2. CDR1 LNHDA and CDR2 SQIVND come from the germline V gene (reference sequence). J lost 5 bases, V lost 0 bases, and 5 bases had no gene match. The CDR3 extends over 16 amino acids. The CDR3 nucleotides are TGTGCCAGTAGTATAGATCCTAGCGGGAGTGGAGATACGCAGTATTTT. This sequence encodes CASSIDPSGSGDTQYF.

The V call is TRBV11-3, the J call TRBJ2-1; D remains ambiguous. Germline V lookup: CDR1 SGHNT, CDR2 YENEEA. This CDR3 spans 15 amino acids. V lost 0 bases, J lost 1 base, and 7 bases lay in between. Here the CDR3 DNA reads TGTGCCAGCAGCTTAGATCCCGGTTCCTACAATGAGCAGTTCTTC. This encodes CASSLDPGSYNEQFF.

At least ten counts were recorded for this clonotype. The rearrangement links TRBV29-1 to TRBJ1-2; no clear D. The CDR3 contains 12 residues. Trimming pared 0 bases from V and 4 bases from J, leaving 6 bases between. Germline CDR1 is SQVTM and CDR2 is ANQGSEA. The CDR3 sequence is CSVEEGGYGYTF. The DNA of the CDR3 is TGCAGCGTTGAAGAGGGAGGCTATGGCTACACCTTC. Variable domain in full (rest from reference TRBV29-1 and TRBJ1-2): SAVISQKPSRDICQRGTSLTIQCQVDSQVTMMFWYRQQPGQSLTLIATANQGSEATYESGFVIDKFPISRPNLTFSTLTVSNMSPEDSSIYLCSVEEGGYGYTFGSGTRLTVV.